This TCR beta chain was profiled in a study of T cells in Graves' hyperthyroidism and ophthalmopathy. Overall study context: Once the initial diagnosis was made, peripheral blood was obtained before any treatment.

This clonotype was seen repeatedly, ten times or more. Its matching antigen is unknown. TCR beta CDR3 region amplification was performed from RNA transcripts. Using the HTBI primer set, a first-round RT-PCR was run on the TCR CDR3. TCRdb re-called the multiplex PCR reads with MiXCR, one entry per CDR3 protein. Seen here are about 360,000 distinct CDR3 sequences, roughly 13% observed once, and the top ten hold over 8.5%. Any patient presenting with uncontrolled infection, other autoimmune disease, pregnancy or lactation was left out. Study findings and constraints: The majority of expanded thyroid clonotypes above 0.001 also appeared in blood.

The CDR3 is 16 amino acids. Trimming took off 6 bases at V and 5 bases at J, with 19 bases between the two ends. In germline, CDR1 is MDHEN, CDR2 SYDVKM. Sequenced input: blood. This TCR was sampled from a woman aged 18-29 years with Graves' hyperthyroidism. This chain links TRBV28 with TRBJ2-2; D is perhaps TRBD1 (8 bases). The CDR3 protein is CASSRQGRGNTGELFF. For the CDR3, the DNA is TGTGCCAGCAGCCGACAGGGGAGGGGAAATACCGGGGAGCTGTTTTTT.